Only a few counts were recorded for the clone carrying this TCR beta chain. Its antigen remains unidentified. Oncomine TCR Beta short-read sequencing was applied to DNA from cultured CD4+ T cells. In TCRdb, the PCR reads were re-called with MiXCR into one record per CDR3 protein. The sample comprises several thousand distinct CDR3 sequences, about 27% of which are singletons, and approximately 31% rests with the top ten. As to treatment: roughly 10-day PBMC culture with coronavirus spike peptide pools or control peptides (ViraFEST assay). The unexposed donor gave CD4+ T cells before the COVID-19 pandemic (2011-2018). This CDR3 region has 12 residues. Deletions cut 3 bases from V and 7 bases from J, with 10 bases between. The germline V gene has CDR1 LNHDA and CDR2 SQIVND (reference sequence). The source of the sample is a study of vaccination and CD4 T cells after COVID-19. Study as a whole: Those taking part got two shots of either the BNT162b2 or the mRNA-1273 vaccine. Cellular stimulation was performed using overlapping spike peptides derived from SARS-CoV-2, HCoV-NL63, HCoV-OC43 and HCoV-229E.

This TCR was sampled from a human donor in good health. Sequencing was done on a sample of CD4+ T cells from blood, cultured in vitro. The chain joins TRBV19 to TRBJ2-7; D ambiguous. Here the CDR3 DNA reads TGTGCCAGTAGTATGAGAGTCGGAGAGCAGTACTTC. The encoded protein is CASSMRVGEQYF.